These 9 T cell receptor beta chains were sequenced from one sample in a study of blood T cell repertoires in COVID-19 (dated by TCRdb to the early 2020s). The library was obtained by the immunoSEQ multiplex PCR assay. Drawn from immuneACCESS, this table holds only the in-frame rearrangements with V and J called that TCRdb kept. Clones are partly lost; checked studies trace under half to an unresolved V gene and leave the rest unexplained. This sample holds around 97,000 clones; around nine tenths were observed only once. The ten largest make up approximately 3.1% of the sample. The specimen was peripheral blood. The receptors stem from a man aged 45 to 65 in a cohort sampled during active COVID-19.

In its sample, this clone was seen once. This chain connects TRBV6-5 to TRBJ2-3, with D uncertain. Germline CDR1 MNHEY, CDR2 SVGAGI. The length of the CDR3 is 14 residues. Trimming left V 7 bases short and J 1 base short, with 12 bases between. The CDR3 DNA is TGTGCCAGCATTCCGACACCCCGCACAGATACGCAGTATTTT. It codes for CASIPTPRTDTQYF.

The chain employs TRBV15 and TRBJ1-1; no reliable D call. V lost 0 bases, J lost 4 bases, and 6 bases lay in between. The germline gives CDR1 LNHNV, CDR2 YYDKDF (reference sequence). There are 13 residues in the CDR3. The CDR3 sequence is CATSREEGTEAFF. The CDR3 DNA is TGTGCCACCAGCAGAGAGGAGGGCACTGAAGCTTTCTTT.

This chain joins TRBV11-3 and TRBJ1-6; no firm D call. V was shortened by 1 base and J by 6 bases, with 10 bases between the two germline ends. The CDR3 runs 15 residues. CDR1 and CDR2 from the germline V gene are SGHNT and YENEEA. In nucleotides, the CDR3 is TGTGCCAGCAGCTTAGTGATGAACTGTAATTCACCCCTCCACTTT. Its translation is CASSLVMNCNSPLHF.

The V gene is TRBV5-6, the J gene TRBJ1-1; TRBD1 might be the D (6 bases). With 3 bases removed from V and 5 bases from J, the gap between germline ends came to 20 bases. The germline gives CDR1 SGHDT, CDR2 YYEEEE. The CDR3 extends over 16 amino acids. CDR3 sequence: CASSWDDRPGGTEAFF. The CDR3 region has the DNA TGTGCCAGCAGCTGGGACGACAGGCCCGGAGGTACTGAAGCTTTCTTT.

The V and J genes are TRBV2 and TRBJ1-6; TRBD1 matches 10 bases. CDR3 length: 15 residues. Trimming cost V 3 bases and J 7 bases; bases outside gene matches: 3. Looked up from germline, CDR1 is SNHLY and CDR2 is FYNNEI. In DNA, the CDR3 is TGTGCCAGCAGTGACCGGACAGGGGGAAATTCACCCCTCCACTTT. It is translated as CASSDRTGGNSPLHF.

The chain carries TRBV11-2 and TRBJ2-7; no clear D. This CDR3 has 13 amino acids. Germline V gene lookup returns CDR1 SGHAT and CDR2 FQNNGV. Trimming removed 5 bases at V and 3 bases at J, with 11 bases between. The CDR3 here is CASSRTSDYEQYF. CDR3 nucleotides: TGTGCCAGCAGCCGCACGAGTGACTACGAGCAGTACTTC.

In nucleotides, the CDR3 is TGTGCCAGCAGCCAAGGACAGGTTAGAGGAAACACCATATATTTT. Translating gives CASSQGQVRGNTIYF. This chain links TRBV3-1 (or the pseudogene TRBV3-2) with TRBJ1-3; D is perhaps TRBD1 (6 bases). The V gene lost 1 base and the J gene lost 4 bases, with 11 bases spanning the gap. Per germline, CDR1 LGHDT and CDR2 YNNKEL (reference sequence). CDR3 size: 15 residues.

This clone was seen only once. The rearrangement links TRBV3-1 (or the pseudogene TRBV3-2) to TRBJ2-1; TRBD2 is a possible D gene (5 bases). Trimming removed 4 bases from V and 10 bases from J, with 20 bases in between. CDR1 and CDR2 (germline): LGHDT, YNNKEL (reference sequence). The CDR3 loop spans 15 amino acids. The CDR3 loop is CASSRGSRPSTEQFF. In nucleotides, the CDR3 is TGTGCCAGCAGCCGAGGGTCTCGCCCGAGTACCGAGCAGTTCTTC.

This clone was counted once. This rearrangement joins TRBV3-1 (or the pseudogene TRBV3-2) to TRBJ2-1, with 11 bases lining up with TRBD2. This CDR3 spans 16 amino acids. The trim removed 0 bases at V and 7 bases at J, leaving 5 bases unmatched. Germline CDR1 is LGHDT and CDR2 is YNNKEL (reference sequence). The CDR3 protein is CASSQDPSGGRNEQFF. CDR3 nucleotide sequence: TGTGCCAGCAGCCAAGATCCTAGCGGGGGGCGGAATGAGCAGTTCTTC.